The 5 T cell receptor beta chains in this list originate from one sample, sequenced in a study of CD8 T cells in ankylosing spondylitis. Study results and caveats: A motif in TCR beta, a set of under ten highly homologous variants, appeared characteristic of ankylosing spondylitis blood.

TCRdb re-analysed the 5' RACE reads in MiXCR, keeping a single row per CDR3 protein. The table records more than 650,000 distinct CDR3 sequences, about 10% of them present only once. Their specific antigens are unknown. Input material: blood, either unsorted or a sorted T cell fraction (not recorded which). The origin of the receptors is a male donor with ankylosing spondylitis.

This clonotype was seen a few times. The CDR3 reads CSAARTEKLFF. CDR3 bases: TGCAGTGCAGCTAGGACGGAAAAACTGTTTTTT. V is TRBV20-1 and J is TRBJ1-4; D is undetermined. The CDR3 covers 11 residues. V dropped 6 bases and J dropped 8 bases, with 10 bases sitting between them. The germline gives CDR1 DFQATT, CDR2 SNEGSKA (reference sequence).

At least ten counts were recorded for this clonotype. The V call is TRBV29-1, the J call TRBJ2-1, with D tentatively TRBD2 (5 bases). CDR1 is SQVTM and CDR2 is ANQGSEA in the germline V gene. Trimming shortened V by 4 bases and J by 5 bases, and 15 bases separated the two germline ends. The CDR3 is 14 amino acids. In DNA form, the CDR3 reads TGCAGCGTTGGGAGGCCGCAAGCCAACAATGAGCAGTTCTTC. Its translation: CSVGRPQANNEQFF.

The chain has TRBV20-1 and TRBJ2-5; tentative D call: TRBD2 (5 bases). The CDR3 contains 13 residues. Germline assignment: CDR1 DFQATT and CDR2 SNEGSKA (reference sequence). Deletions cut 4 bases from V and 1 base from J, with 10 bases between. The CDR3 bases are TGCAGTGCTACCCCCGGGGTCCAAGAGACCCAGTACTTC. This sequence encodes CSATPGVQETQYF.

This clonotype showed up just a few times. The chain carries TRBV4-2 and TRBJ2-1, with a weak D call TRBD1 (5 bases). The germline V gene has CDR1 LGHNA and CDR2 YNFKEQ. The CDR3 contains 16 residues. V lost 3 bases, J lost 0 bases, and 12 bases lay in between. CDR3 in amino acids: CASSQTDRGSYNEQFF. The CDR3 DNA follows: TGTGCCAGCAGCCAGACCGATAGGGGCTCCTACAATGAGCAGTTCTTC.

This clonotype has ten or more counts. The chain carries TRBV29-1 and TRBJ1-4; D not certain. With 4 bases removed from V and 10 bases from J, the gap between germline ends came to 16 bases. This CDR3 has 13 residues. The germline CDR1 and CDR2 sequences are SQVTM and ANQGSEA. CDR3 amino acids: CSVAVPASGKLFF. CDR3 DNA sequence: TGCAGCGTTGCCGTGCCGGCCTCAGGAAAACTGTTTTTT.